The next 32 T cell receptor beta chains were all read from a single sample in a study of esophageal squamous cell carcinoma under preoperative chemotherapy. As for time point: before preoperative PTX-NDP chemotherapy. TCRdb independently ran MiXCR on the PCR reads; one entry per CDR3 protein. The data contain about 30,000 distinct CDR3 sequences, around 50% of them seen just once; the ten biggest clones take up 10% to 15%. The sample was collected from a patient given preoperative chemotherapy. The receptors were gathered from a human donor with esophageal squamous cell carcinoma. The donor label of this sample is uncertain.

Notes on this clonotype: One end of the junction does not line up with germline, which may come from a read error. The rearrangement links TRBV7-6 to TRBJ2-5; TRBD2 matches 8 bases. CDR1 is SGHVS, CDR2 FNYEAQ, per germline. The CDR3 extends over 16 amino acids. The CDR3: CASSVMAGGGTNTQYF. In DNA form, the CDR3 reads TGTGCCAGCAGCGTAATGGCGGGGGGAGGCACAAATACGCAGTATTTC.

This clonotype was found a few times. The chain recombines TRBV28 with TRBJ1-1; no firm D call. The CDR3 is 13 residues long. Germline CDR1 MDHEN, CDR2 SYDVKM. V was trimmed by 0 bases and J by 4 bases, leaving 6 bases between them. The CDR3 is CASSLWVLTEAFF. The CDR3 coding sequence is TGTGCCAGCAGTTTATGGGTGCTCACTGAAGCTTTCTTT.

The V gene is TRBV7-9, the J gene TRBJ2-2; possibly TRBD2 for D (6 bases). Near its end, the DNA agrees better with TRBJ2-3, so the J call may be wrong. The CDR3 runs 17 residues. Germline-derived CDR1 and CDR2 are SEHNR and FQNEAQ (reference sequence). CDR3 region: CASSQGGGTASTGKQYF. The DNA of the CDR3 is TGTGCCAGCAGTCAGGGTGGCGGGACTGCGAGCACCGGTAAGCAGTATTTT.

The rearrangement joins TRBV7-8 to TRBJ1-3, with D hard to call. The CDR3 runs 14 residues. Per germline, CDR1 SGHVS and CDR2 FQNEAQ. The germline V and J ends were trimmed by 8 bases and 0 bases, with 11 bases remaining between them. CDR3: CASSAFTSGNTIYF. The CDR3 DNA reads TGTGCCAGCTCAGCATTCACCTCTGGAAACACCATATATTTT.

Points on this clonotype: Sequence at one end of the junction differs from germline and may be a read error. The chain joins TRBV7-2 to TRBJ2-5; D tentatively fits TRBD1 or TRBD2 (5 bases each). This CDR3 has 17 residues. Per germline, CDR1 SGHTA and CDR2 FQGNSA. The CDR3 here is CASSKGIGAGEQETQYF. The CDR3 bases are TGTGCCAGCAGCAAGGGGATAGGGGCTGGGGAGCAAGAGACGCAGTACTTC. Drawing the rest from reference TRBV7-2 and TRBJ2-5, the complete variable domain is GAGVSQSPSNKVTEKGKDVELRCDPISGHTALYWYRQSLGQGLEFLIYFQGNSAPDKSGLPSDRFSAERTGGSVSTLTIQRTQQEDSAVYLCASSKGIGAGEQETQYFGPGTRLLVL.

The chain has TRBV7-6 and TRBJ2-3; D not certain. The J call could be wrong; TRBJ2-7 is a better fit for the DNA end. The CDR3 sequence is 12 residues long. Germline V gene data show CDR1 as SGHVS and CDR2 as FNYEAQ. This CDR3 reads CAGNGDTDTQYF. The CDR3 DNA is TGTGCCGGCAACGGCGACACAGATACGCAGTACTTC.

The chain carries TRBV15 and TRBJ2-3; 7 positions match TRBD2. The length of the CDR3 is 15 residues. Losses at the gene ends were 6 bases for V and 2 bases for J; bases not matched to a gene: 8. Germline-derived CDR1 and CDR2 are LNHNV and YYDKDF (reference sequence). CDR3 nucleotides: TGTGCCACCAGTCAGACGCGGGGGTTCACAGATACGCAGTATTTT. Its translation: CATSQTRGFTDTQYF. Supplemented by reference TRBV15 and TRBJ2-3, the full variable domain reads DAMVIQNPRYQVTQFGKPVTLSCSQTLNHNVMYWYQQKSSQAPKLLFHYYDKDFNNEADTPDNFQSRRPNTSFCFLDIRSPGLGDTAMYLCATSQTRGFTDTQYFGPGTRLTVL.

Comment on this clonotype: One junction end disagrees with the germline gene, perhaps due to a read error. The rearrangement joins TRBV10-3 to TRBJ2-3; the D gene is possibly TRBD2 (6 bases). CDR3 length: 15 amino acids. CDR1 ENHRY and CDR2 SYGVKD come from the germline V gene. The CDR3 coding sequence is TGTGCCCTGGGCCACGGGGAGGTGAGCACCGGTACGCTGTATTTT. Translated, it gives CALGHGEVSTGTLYF.

This chain links TRBV27 with TRBJ2-2; D is uncertain. This CDR3 spans 15 amino acids. Per germline, CDR1 MNHEY and CDR2 SMNVEV (reference sequence). Trimming removed 6 bases from V and 9 bases from J, with 20 bases in between. The CDR3 bases are TGTGCCAGCAGGCCGGCTCAGAGCTCCTACAGGGAGCTGTTTTTT. Residues: CASRPAQSSYRELFF.

This clonotype occurred a few times. The chain joins TRBV7-2 to TRBJ2-1; the match to TRBD2 covers 9 bases. The J call may be in error: the DNA end matches TRBJ2-7 better. The CDR3 runs to 16 residues. Germline assignment: CDR1 SGHTA and CDR2 FQGNSA. The CDR3, as DNA: TGTGCCAGCAGCTCGATACTAGCGGGTGCTCCCTACGAGCAGTACTTC. It specifies CASSSILAGAPYEQYF.

In regard to this clonotype: One end of the junction fails to match germline, which may point to a read error. The gene calls are TRBV7-7 and TRBJ2-3, with no clear D. Germline CDR1 and CDR2: SSHAT and FNYEAQ (reference sequence). The CDR3 covers 15 residues. CDR3 nucleotides: TGTGCTAGCAGCCCAAGCAACCACCTCCCAGATACGCAGTATTTT. Amino acid sequence: CASSPSNHLPDTQYF.

This clonotype has just one count. This rearrangement joins TRBV7-8 to TRBJ1-5; D uncertain. Trimming pared 5 bases from V and 1 base from J, leaving 9 bases between. CDR1 and CDR2 from the germline V gene are SGHVS and FQNEAQ. The CDR3 runs 14 residues. CDR3 coding DNA: TGTGCCAGCAGCCGTCGGGAAAGCAATCAGCCCCAGCATTTT. Translated: CASSRRESNQPQHF.

The V call is TRBV7-8, the J call TRBJ2-3; no clear D. Trimming shortened V by 2 bases and J by 3 bases, and 3 bases separated the two germline ends. Germline V lookup: CDR1 SGHVS, CDR2 FQNEAQ. CDR3 length: 12 residues. This CDR3 reads CASSLLTDTQYF. In DNA form, the CDR3 reads TGTGCCAGCAGCTTATTGACAGATACGCAGTATTTT.

As to this clonotype: At one end the junction does not follow the germline gene, possibly because of a read error. V is TRBV7-8 and J is TRBJ2-3; 7 positions match TRBD1. Germline CDR1 and CDR2: SGHVS and FQNEAQ. The CDR3 is 14 residues long. CDR3 in amino acids: CASSGGWGQDTQYF. The CDR3 DNA reads TGTGCCAGCTCAGGGGGTTGGGGCCAAGATACCCAGTATTTC.

The rearrangement links TRBV7-7 to TRBJ2-3, with TRBD2 identical over 8 bases. CDR1 is SSHAT and CDR2 is FNYEAQ in the germline V gene (reference sequence). This CDR3 has 15 residues. The CDR3 spells CGRGLGTRGTDTQYF. The CDR3, as DNA: TGTGGTAGGGGCCTCGGGACTAGAGGAACAGATACGCAGTATTTT.

This chain connects TRBV6-1 to TRBJ2-3; TRBD1 or TRBD2 may be the D gene (5 bases each). V lost 6 bases to trimming and J lost 9 bases, with 25 bases between them. The CDR3 has 16 amino acids. Per germline, CDR1 MNHNS and CDR2 SASEGT. CDR3 sequence (DNA): TGTGCCAGCAGGGGATTTTGGGGACGTTACCAAGAGACGCAGTATTTT. It is translated as CASRGFWGRYQETQYF.

A remark on this clonotype: A junction end diverges from the germline sequence, so it may reflect a read error. This rearrangement joins TRBV7-3 to TRBJ2-3, with 7 bases fitting TRBD1. This CDR3 spans 16 amino acids. CDR1 is SGHTA, CDR2 FQGTGA, per germline. CDR3 sequence reads: CASRATGAPIKDTQYF. CDR3 coding DNA: TGTGCCAGCAGGGCCACAGGGGCCCCAATCAAGGATACCCAGTATTTC.

This clonotype has at least ten counts. The chain has TRBV7-2 and TRBJ2-4, with TRBD1 identical over 7 bases. The germline V gene encodes CDR1 SGHTA and CDR2 FQGNSA. The junction had 9 bases not matched to a gene; V was cut back by 3 bases and J by 4 bases. The CDR3 runs to 16 residues. The CDR3 DNA sequence: TGTGCCAGCAGCTTGGGGCCGGGACAGATTAAAAACATTCAGTACTTC. The encoded protein is CASSLGPGQIKNIQYF.

Comment on this clonotype: The CDR3 end shows no conserved phenylalanine or tryptophan, and so a read error is likely. The DNA is omitted, as the CDR3 cannot be located on it reliably, and the CDR3 follows TCRdb's listing. The rearrangement links TRBV6-1 to TRBJ2-5; the tabulated D call, TRBD1, remains unverified against the DNA. The CDR3 is 12 residues long, counting both termini. Looked up from germline, CDR1 is MNHNS and CDR2 is SASEGT. CDR3 region: CASSGGEETQFL.

The chain carries TRBV25-1 and TRBJ2-4; D gene ambiguous. V shed 11 bases and J shed 0 bases, with 20 bases lying between them. Germline-derived CDR1 and CDR2 are MGHDK and SYGVNS. This CDR3 contains 16 residues. CDR3 sequence reads: CACSRALGLAKNIQYF. For the CDR3, the DNA is TGTGCCTGCTCACGTGCCCTGGGCCTAGCCAAAAACATTCAGTACTTC.

This chain links TRBV5-1 with TRBJ2-3, with D perhaps given as TRBD1 or TRBD2 (5 bases each). From germline, CDR1 is SGHRS and CDR2 YFSETQ. The CDR3 covers 14 residues. The V gene lost 4 bases and the J gene lost 4 bases, with 13 bases spanning the gap. CDR3 protein: CASSDLGVADTQYF. The CDR3 DNA is TGCGCCAGCAGCGACTTGGGGGTAGCAGATACGCAGTATTTT. Full variable domain (missing parts from reference TRBV5-1 and TRBJ2-3): KAGVTQTPRYLIKTRGQQVTLSCSPISGHRSVSWYQQTPGQGLQFLFEYFSETQRNKGNFPGRFSGRQFSNSRSEMNVSTLELGDSALYLCASSDLGVADTQYFGPGTRLTVL.

In its sample, this clonotype was seen a few times. The chain joins TRBV4-1 to TRBJ2-1; a weak D match, TRBD2 (6 bases). With the DNA end fitting TRBJ2-7 better, the J assignment may be wrong. Germline assignment: CDR1 MGHRA and CDR2 YSYEKL. The CDR3 contains 15 residues. This chain's CDR3 is CASSLSGTAINEQYF. The CDR3 coding sequence is TGCGCCAGCAGCCTATCGGGGACTGCCATAAATGAGCAGTACTTC.

V gene TRBV12-3 or TRBV12-4 combines with J gene TRBJ2-1; D not resolved. Trimming took off 5 bases at V and 10 bases at J, with 30 bases between the two ends. CDR3 length: 18 amino acids. Here the CDR3 DNA reads TGTGCCAGCAGTCTACTTACGAACGATATTTTGGGTTCAATAGAGCAGTTCTTC. It translates to CASSLLTNDILGSIEQFF.

This clonotype was observed a few times. V gene TRBV7-2 combines with J gene TRBJ2-5; 10 positions agree with TRBD2. The CDR3 loop spans 17 amino acids. From germline, CDR1 is SGHTA and CDR2 FQGNSA. The junction had 10 bases not matched to a gene; V was cut back by 2 bases and J by 4 bases. The CDR3 coding sequence is TGTGCCAGCAGCTTAATCGAGCGGGGGGGCCCCACAGAGACCCAGTACTTC. Its translation: CASSLIERGGPTETQYF.

The chain uses TRBV20-1 and TRBJ2-1, with a tentative D call TRBD2 (6 bases). Per germline, CDR1 DFQATT and CDR2 SNEGSKA (reference sequence). V was pared by 5 bases and J by 3 bases, with 8 bases between. The CDR3 loop spans 12 amino acids. The CDR3 loop is CSASTSYNEQFF. For the CDR3, the DNA is TGCAGTGCTTCGACTAGCTACAATGAGCAGTTCTTC.

V and J are TRBV24-1 and TRBJ2-3, with D uncertain. The CDR3 covers 13 residues. The germline V and J ends were trimmed by 5 bases and 4 bases, with 9 bases remaining between them. Germline V gene lookup returns CDR1 KGHDR and CDR2 SFDVKD. The CDR3 here is CATSGFGADTQYF. The DNA for the CDR3 is TGTGCCACCAGTGGGTTTGGGGCAGATACGCAGTATTTT.

V is TRBV7-3 and J is TRBJ2-4; possibly TRBD2 for D (6 bases). Trimming pared 5 bases from V and 13 bases from J, leaving 30 bases between. This CDR3 region has 17 residues. CDR1 SGHTA and CDR2 FQGTGA come from the germline V gene. CDR3 protein: CASSVRPGGGDQDTQYF. The CDR3 coding sequence is TGTGCCAGCAGCGTCAGACCCGGGGGAGGTGACCAAGACACCCAGTACTTC.

A note on this clonotype: The junction departs from germline at one end; a sequencing error may be responsible. The chain recombines TRBV7-9 with TRBJ2-4; D call uncertain. The CDR3 is 16 amino acids. Germline assignment: CDR1 SEHNR and CDR2 FQNEAQ (reference sequence). The CDR3: CASSVLELRDKNTQYF. CDR3 nucleotides: TGTGCCAGCAGCGTACTGGAGCTGCGAGACAAAAACACGCAGTATTTC.

As for this clonotype: At one end the junction does not follow the germline gene, possibly because of a read error. The chain joins TRBV7-2 to TRBJ2-4; the match to TRBD2 covers 9 bases. The CDR3 sequence is 16 residues long. CDR1 and CDR2 from the germline V gene are SGHTA and FQGNSA. The CDR3 region is CASRRGRGGNQDIQYF. DNA for the CDR3: TGTGCCAGCAGGCGAGGGCGGGGGGGAAACCAAGACATCCAGTACTTC.

The chain uses TRBV7-9 and TRBJ2-5, with D perhaps matching TRBD1 (5 bases). The CDR3 covers 15 residues. The V end was cut by 1 base, the J end by 11 bases, with 20 bases between. The germline V gene encodes CDR1 SEHNR and CDR2 FQNEAQ (reference sequence). For the CDR3, the DNA is TGTGCCAGCAGCTTAGGGCAGGGCGCTGTAATTGAGCAGTACTTC. Protein sequence: CASSLGQGAVIEQYF.

A few counts support this clonotype. This chain uses TRBV12-3 or TRBV12-4 with TRBJ2-1; TRBD2 matches 9 bases. This CDR3 comprises 16 residues. The J segment lost 4 bases and the V segment lost 6 bases, leaving 10 bases of the junction unmatched. The CDR3 sequence: CASSYPVTSGYNEQFF. For the CDR3, the DNA is TGTGCCAGCAGCTACCCGGTGACTAGCGGATACAATGAGCAGTTCTTC.

Note on this clonotype: One end of the junction varies from germline; a read error may be responsible. The chain recombines TRBV7-8 with TRBJ2-3; D is tentatively TRBD1 or TRBD2 (6 bases each). Germline V gene sequence: CDR1 SGHVS, CDR2 FQNEAQ. The CDR3 covers 14 residues. The CDR3 is CASSGGRSHDTQYF. CDR3 DNA sequence: TGTGCCAGCAGCGGGGGGCGTAGCCACGATACGCAGTACTTT.